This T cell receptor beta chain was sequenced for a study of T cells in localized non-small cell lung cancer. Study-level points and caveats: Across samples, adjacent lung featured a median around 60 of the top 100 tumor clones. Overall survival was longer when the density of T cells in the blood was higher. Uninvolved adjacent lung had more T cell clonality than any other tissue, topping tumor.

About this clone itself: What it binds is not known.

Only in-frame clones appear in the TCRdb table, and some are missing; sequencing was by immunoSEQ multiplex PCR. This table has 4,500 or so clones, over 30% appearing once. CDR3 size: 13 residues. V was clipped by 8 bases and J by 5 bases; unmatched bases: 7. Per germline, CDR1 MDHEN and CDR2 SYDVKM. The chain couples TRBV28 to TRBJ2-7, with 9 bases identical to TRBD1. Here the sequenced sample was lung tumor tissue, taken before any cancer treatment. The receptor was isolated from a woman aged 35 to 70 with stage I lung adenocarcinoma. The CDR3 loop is CASLGTGNHEQYF. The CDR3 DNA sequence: TGTGCCAGCCTAGGGACAGGGAACCACGAGCAGTACTTC.